The clone carrying this TCR beta chain was counted at least ten times. Antigen specificity is unknown. The record originates from a study of human T cells and chemical hapten exposure. Study in general: The study traced per-sample TCR yield variation mainly to small differences in pooled library volumes.

The CDR3 is made up of 17 amino acids. Looked up from germline, CDR1 is KGHDR and CDR2 is SFDVKD. The J segment lost 1 base and the V segment lost 4 bases, leaving 9 bases of the junction unmatched. Time point reported: patch test 3, about 24 weeks after DPC sensitization. The treatment denotes: therapeutic diphenylcyclopropenone sensitization with weekly scalp DPC. Blood draws preceded each patch test application. Library construction involved attaching unique molecular identifiers to individual cDNA molecules, which allowed quantitative, reproducible TCR counting. In TCRdb, the RACE reads were re-called with MiXCR into one record per CDR3 protein. The table lists about 190,000 distinct CDR3 sequences, about 25% of them singletons. Study-wide results and limits: DPC sensitization produced no change in TCRs with frequency above 1 in 1000.

The clonotype was recovered from a middle-aged woman with alopecia areata. Some clones in this sample may be carry-over from other donors' samples. The chain carries TRBV24-1 and TRBJ2-3, with 8 bases fitting TRBD1. The sample in question was whole blood, obtained in connection with sensitization to the hapten diphenylcyclopropenone (DPC). CDR3 nucleotide sequence: TGTGCCACCAGTGACCCCACGGGGACAGGAGGCACAGATACGCAGTATTTT. It yields the protein CATSDPTGTGGTDTQYF.